The 15 T cell receptor beta chains in this list originate from one sample, sequenced in a study of T cells in tuberculosis. The assay was immunoSEQ multiplex PCR, and TCRdb's table has in-frame clones only and misses some. This table holds roughly 61,000 clones, over 75% found once. Cells were sorted from thawed PBMC rested overnight and stained with GMM-loaded CD1B tetramer, viability dye and anti-CD3. The CD1B tetramers carried C32 glucose monomycolate purified from Rhodococcus equi. Sequenced input: CD1b-GMM tetramer-negative cells sorted from PBMCs. These receptors were collected from an adult woman with latent tuberculosis.

V is TRBV28 and J is TRBJ1-1; D unresolved. CDR3 size: 11 residues. Trimming left V 7 bases short and J 9 bases short, with 12 bases between. Germline V lookup: CDR1 MDHEN, CDR2 SYDVKM. CDR3 nucleotide sequence: TGTGCCAGCACCTCGTACAAACAAGCTTTCTTT. Translating it yields CASTSYKQAFF. Full variable domain (missing parts from reference TRBV28 and TRBJ1-1): DVKVTQSSRYLVKRTGEKVFLECVQDMDHENMFWYRQDPGLGLRLIYFSYDVKMKEKGDIPEGYSVSREKKERFSLILESASTNQTSMYLCASTSYKQAFFGQGTRLTVV.

The V gene is TRBV19, the J gene TRBJ2-1, with TRBD2 as a possible D gene (6 bases). V was pared by 3 bases and J by 2 bases, with 11 bases between. The CDR3 sequence is 15 residues long. Germline CDR1 reads LNHDA; CDR2 reads SQIVND (reference sequence). CDR3 amino acids: CASSIFSGAYNEQFF. CDR3 in DNA: TGTGCCAGTAGTATCTTCTCGGGAGCCTACAATGAGCAGTTCTTC.

The V gene is TRBV7-6, the J gene TRBJ2-1, with TRBD2 matching over 12 bases. V shed 5 bases, J shed 0 bases, and the junction held 2 bases outside the gene matches. The CDR3 sequence is 16 residues long. Germline CDR1 is SGHVS and CDR2 is FNYEAQ. The CDR3 protein is CASSRLAGASYNEQFF. CDR3 DNA: TGTGCCAGCAGCCGACTAGCGGGAGCCTCCTACAATGAGCAGTTCTTC.

This clone appeared once. The gene calls are TRBV18 and TRBJ2-3; D might be TRBD1 (5 bases). The CDR3 is 15 residues long. Germline V gene data show CDR1 as KGHSH and CDR2 as LQKENI. Trimming removed 3 bases from V and 0 bases from J, with 10 bases in between. The CDR3 DNA follows: TGTGCCAGCTCACCTGCCGGACAAAGCACAGATACGCAGTATTTT. Its protein is CASSPAGQSTDTQYF.

This clone appeared a few times. CDR3 sequence: CARSLVGRDRGRETQYF. As DNA, the CDR3 is TGTGCCAGAAGCTTGGTGGGGAGGGACAGGGGGCGGGAGACCCAGTACTTC. The chain couples TRBV5-3 to TRBJ2-5; 12 positions match TRBD1. TRBV5-3 is given ORF status, its function remaining uncertain. Trimming removed 0 bases from V and 5 bases from J; junction bases left unmatched: 8. This CDR3 is 17 amino acids long.

J is TRBJ1-6 and V is TRBV27; D possibly corresponds to TRBD1 (5 bases). The V gene's germline CDR1 is MNHEY and CDR2 SMNVEV (reference sequence). V was trimmed by 4 bases and J by 4 bases, leaving 17 bases between them. CDR3 size: 17 residues. The CDR3 region is CASSSVGPHLYNSPLHF. The DNA of the CDR3 is TGTGCCAGCAGTTCCGTGGGGCCTCACCTTTATAATTCACCCCTCCACTTT.

The chain recombines TRBV18 with TRBJ1-2; 8 positions agree with TRBD1. The CDR3 has 14 residues. CDR1 KGHSH and CDR2 LQKENI come from the germline V gene. J lost 8 bases, V lost 9 bases, and 14 bases had no gene match. The CDR3 is CASRPTGVTEGYTF. The CDR3 DNA reads TGTGCCAGTCGACCGACAGGGGTAACGGAAGGCTACACCTTC.

The V and J genes are TRBV7-2 and TRBJ2-1; TRBD2 matches at 8 bases. The CDR3 contains 16 residues. Germline-derived CDR1 and CDR2 are SGHTA and FQGNSA. Trimming removed 7 bases from V and 0 bases from J; junction bases left unmatched: 8. The CDR3 coding sequence is TGTGCCAGCACTCGTAGGGCGGGAGGCTCCTACAATGAGCAGTTCTTC. Protein product: CASTRRAGGSYNEQFF.

V and J are TRBV5-1 and TRBJ2-7; TRBD1 agrees at 10 bases. The V segment lost 3 bases and the J segment 7 bases; nucleotides outside the gene matches: 7. The CDR3 length is 14 residues. Germline V CDR1 and CDR2: SGHRS, YFSETQ. For the CDR3, the DNA is TGCGCCAGCAGCTACCGACAGGGGGCCTGGGAGCAGTACTTC. The encoded protein is CASSYRQGAWEQYF.

This sequence joins TRBV7-8 and TRBJ2-5; D uncertain. V gave up 2 bases and J gave up 1 base, with 11 bases separating them. The V gene's germline CDR1 is SGHVS and CDR2 FQNEAQ. The CDR3 runs 15 residues. In DNA, the CDR3 is TGTGCCAGCAGCTTATGGGCAGACCTCCAAGAGACCCAGTACTTC. Its protein product is CASSLWADLQETQYF.

This chain connects TRBV7-3 to TRBJ2-1; 8 nucleotides agree with TRBD2. This CDR3 region has 15 residues. J gave up 5 bases and V 5 bases, and 8 bases lay outside the gene matches. Germline-derived CDR1 and CDR2 are SGHTA and FQGTGA. Here the CDR3 reads CASSASPGLDNEQFF. The DNA of the CDR3 is TGTGCCAGCAGCGCATCTCCGGGACTAGACAATGAGCAGTTCTTC.

In this sample, this clone turned up once. This rearrangement joins TRBV9 to TRBJ2-3; 7 nucleotides agree with TRBD1. J lost 4 bases, V lost 6 bases, and 14 bases had no gene match. Germline V gene sequence: CDR1 SGDLS, CDR2 YYNGEE. The CDR3 loop spans 16 amino acids. The CDR3 here is CASTLTPSTGPDTQYF. CDR3 nucleotides: TGTGCCAGCACCCTAACCCCGTCGACAGGGCCAGATACGCAGTATTTT.

This clone was observed once. The chain carries TRBV7-3 and TRBJ1-4; TRBD1 is a possible D gene (6 bases). CDR1 and CDR2 from the germline V gene are SGHTA and FQGTGA. V lost 9 bases, J lost 8 bases, and 25 bases lay in between. The CDR3 length is 16 residues. The CDR3 reads CARLWVRGEVSEKLFF. The DNA of the CDR3 is TGTGCCAGGTTATGGGTCAGGGGCGAAGTTTCCGAAAAACTGTTTTTT.

The chain couples TRBV4-3 to TRBJ2-1; 8 bases fit TRBD2. The CDR3 extends over 16 amino acids. With V trimmed by 0 bases and J by 4 bases, 5 bases remained unmatched. Per germline, CDR1 LGHNA and CDR2 YSLEER. The CDR3 nucleotides are TGCGCCAGCAGCCAAGACCCAGCGGGGGAATACAATGAGCAGTTCTTC. Amino acids: CASSQDPAGEYNEQFF.

The rearrangement uses TRBV28 and TRBJ2-3; 8 bases are a match to TRBD1. The germline V gene encodes CDR1 MDHEN and CDR2 SYDVKM. The V segment lost 4 bases and the J segment 2 bases; nucleotides outside the gene matches: 5. The CDR3 sequence is 15 residues long. As DNA, the CDR3 is TGTGCCAGCAGTTCCGAGGACAGGGACACAGATACGCAGTATTTT. Amino acids: CASSSEDRDTDTQYF. Together with reference TRBV28 and TRBJ2-3, the CDR3 gives the full variable domain: DVKVTQSSRYLVKRTGEKVFLECVQDMDHENMFWYRQDPGLGLRLIYFSYDVKMKEKGDIPEGYSVSREKKERFSLILESASTNQTSMYLCASSSEDRDTDTQYFGPGTRLTVL.